This T cell receptor (beta chain) is from a study of post-analysis software for immune sequencing data. Prepared TCR beta cDNA libraries contained unique molecular identifiers. T cells numbering roughly 1 to 10 million yielded roughly 500,000 cDNA molecules. Each CDR3 protein is one row after TCRdb ran MiXCR on the PCR reads. The table has 350,000 to 500,000 distinct CDR3 sequences, roughly 40% seen once. The CDR3 covers 15 residues. Per the germline V gene, CDR1 is SGHRS and CDR2 is YFSETQ. Trimming removed 1 base from V and 4 bases from J, with 12 bases in between. Broader study findings: Patients carried a few TRBV segments more frequently than controls did, and TRBV5-6, TRBV5-1 and TRBV20-1 were among them. F measure showed strong co-clustering of same-batch samples. Patients with multiple sclerosis recorded significantly lower normalized Chao1 diversity than controls, the study found.

As to this clonotype: Its target is unknown.

The clonotype comes from a girl between 2 and 10 years old with multiple sclerosis. The chain couples TRBV5-1 to TRBJ2-1; a weak D match, TRBD1 (6 bases). The specimen was blood. This CDR3 reads CASSLRPGDYNEQFF. The CDR3, as DNA: TGCGCCAGCAGCTTGAGACCAGGGGATTACAATGAGCAGTTCTTC.